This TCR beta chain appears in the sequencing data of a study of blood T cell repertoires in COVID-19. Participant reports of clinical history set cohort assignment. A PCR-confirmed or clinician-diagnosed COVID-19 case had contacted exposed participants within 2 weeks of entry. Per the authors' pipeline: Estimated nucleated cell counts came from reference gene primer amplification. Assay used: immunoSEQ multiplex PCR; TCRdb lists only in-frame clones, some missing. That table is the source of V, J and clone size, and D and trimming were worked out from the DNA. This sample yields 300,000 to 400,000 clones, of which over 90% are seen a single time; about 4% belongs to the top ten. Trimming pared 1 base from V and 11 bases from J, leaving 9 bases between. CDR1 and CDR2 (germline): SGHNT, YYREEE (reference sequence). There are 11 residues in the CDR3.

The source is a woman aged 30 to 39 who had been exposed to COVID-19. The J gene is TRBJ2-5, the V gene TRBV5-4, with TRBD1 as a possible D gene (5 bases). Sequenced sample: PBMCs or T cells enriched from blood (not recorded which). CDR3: CASSLKDRQYF. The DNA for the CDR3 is TGTGCCAGCAGCTTGAAAGACAGACAGTACTTC.